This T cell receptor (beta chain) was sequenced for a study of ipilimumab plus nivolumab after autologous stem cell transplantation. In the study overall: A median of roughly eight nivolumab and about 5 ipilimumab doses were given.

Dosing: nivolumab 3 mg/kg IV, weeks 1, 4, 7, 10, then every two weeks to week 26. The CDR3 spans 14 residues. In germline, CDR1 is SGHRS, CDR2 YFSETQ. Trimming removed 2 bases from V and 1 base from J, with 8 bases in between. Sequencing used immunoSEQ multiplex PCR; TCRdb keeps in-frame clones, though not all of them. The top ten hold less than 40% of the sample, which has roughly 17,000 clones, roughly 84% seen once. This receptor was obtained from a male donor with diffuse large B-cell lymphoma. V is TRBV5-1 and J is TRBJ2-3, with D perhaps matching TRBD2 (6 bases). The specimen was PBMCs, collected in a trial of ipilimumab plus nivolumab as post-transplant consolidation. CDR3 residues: CASSFPGGTDTQYF. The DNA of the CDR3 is TGCGCCAGCAGCTTCCCGGGAGGCACAGATACGCAGTATTTT.